This TCR beta chain was sequenced during a study of T-cell memory formation after mild COVID-19. Whole-study context: Across donors, TCR clusters were largely donor specific. Findings of the study overall: A subset of responding clones appeared in pre-infection memory, suggesting cross-reactive memory joined.

TCRdb independently ran MiXCR on the 5' RACE reads; one entry per CDR3 protein. The sample consists of 90,000 to 120,000 distinct CDR3 sequences, 11% of them appearing once. Turning to this clonotype: Antigen unknown.

With 5 bases removed from V and 2 bases from J, the gap between germline ends came to 25 bases. The CDR3 length is 18 residues. Germline V gene lookup returns CDR1 SGDLS and CDR2 YYNGEE. The sequence derives from a man aged 18-30 years who had mild COVID-19 (a few samples of this study predate the infection). Cell type and time point are not known. Sequencing was done on a sample of PBMCs or a T cell subset sorted from them (not recorded which). The chain carries TRBV9 and TRBJ2-5; either TRBD1 or TRBD2 may supply D (6 bases each). The CDR3 here is CASRGGMAAPSIQETQYF. CDR3 sequence (DNA): TGTGCCAGCAGAGGGGGGATGGCGGCTCCTAGCATACAAGAGACCCAGTACTTC.